Below are 12 T cell receptor beta chains sequenced from a single sample in a study of blood T cell repertoires in COVID-19. Measured with immunoSEQ multiplex PCR; TCRdb has only the in-frame clones, and not every one. The table lists 150,000 to 200,000 clones, about nine tenths of them singletons. The sample consisted of PBMCs or T cells enriched from blood (not recorded which). The receptors shown here come from a woman under 30 who had recovered from COVID-19.

J is TRBJ1-1 and V is TRBV5-1, with TRBD1 identical over 7 bases. This CDR3 contains 13 residues. V dropped 3 bases and J dropped 1; count of bases not matched to a gene: 0. Per germline, CDR1 SGHRS and CDR2 YFSETQ. The CDR3: CASSWDRNTEAFF. CDR3 DNA sequence: TGCGCCAGCAGCTGGGACAGGAACACTGAAGCTTTCTTT.

The V and J genes are TRBV16 and TRBJ1-1; 8 bases fit TRBD1. This CDR3 has 15 amino acids. Unmatched junction bases numbered 11, after V lost 7 bases and J lost 4 bases. Germline CDR1 is KGHSY and CDR2 is FQNENV. The CDR3 nucleotides read TGTGCCAGCACCTCAGGGGGCAGGAGTAGCACTGAAGCTTTCTTT. The encoded protein is CASTSGGRSSTEAFF.

CDR3 amino acids: CATSGQGGRYEQYF. Here the CDR3 DNA reads TGTGCCACCAGCGGACAGGGTGGTCGCTACGAGCAGTACTTC. V is TRBV24-1 and J is TRBJ2-7; TRBD1 agrees at 8 bases. This CDR3 is 14 amino acids long. J was trimmed by 3 bases and V by 7 bases; bases with no gene match: 7. Germline V gene sequence: CDR1 KGHDR, CDR2 SFDVKD.

V and J are TRBV4-1 and TRBJ2-3, with TRBD2 matching over 11 bases. Germline trimming cut 1 base from V and 4 bases from J; bases unmatched to any gene: 10. CDR1 and CDR2 (germline): MGHRA, YSYEKL. There are 18 residues in the CDR3. In nucleotides, the CDR3 is TGCGCCAGCAGCCAAGCAACTAGGGCTAGCGGGAGGCCAGATACGCAGTATTTT. Protein sequence: CASSQATRASGRPDTQYF.

CDR3 sequence reads: CASSLGRGMNTEAFF. For the CDR3, the DNA is TGTGCCAGCAGCTTGGGCCGGGGAATGAACACTGAAGCTTTCTTT. This chain joins TRBV5-5 and TRBJ1-1; D is undetermined. The CDR3 covers 15 residues. Per the germline V gene, CDR1 is SGHKS and CDR2 is YYEKEE (reference sequence). V lost 0 bases and J 0 bases, leaving 9 bases between the germline ends.

The CDR3 nucleotides read TGTGCCAGCAGTGAGGACAGGGTTTTCGAAAAACTGTTTTTT. Translating gives CASSEDRVFEKLFF. This rearrangement joins TRBV2 to TRBJ1-4; 8 nucleotides match TRBD1. From germline, CDR1 is SNHLY and CDR2 FYNNEI. V lost 3 bases and J lost 8; bases outside the gene matches: 5. There are 14 residues in the CDR3.

Only one count was recorded for this clone. The chain is built from TRBV29-1 and TRBJ2-5, with 10 bases that match TRBD2. Trimming at V came to 4 bases and at J to 2 bases, leaving 7 bases not matched to a gene. The CDR3 spans 15 residues. From germline, CDR1 is SQVTM and CDR2 ANQGSEA. DNA for the CDR3: TGCAGCGTTGCCGGACTAGCGGAGCTGCAAGAGACCCAGTACTTC. As protein: CSVAGLAELQETQYF. The entire variable domain, with the rest obtained from reference TRBV29-1 and TRBJ2-5, is as follows: SAVISQKPSRDICQRGTSLTIQCQVDSQVTMMFWYRQQPGQSLTLIATANQGSEATYESGFVIDKFPISRPNLTFSTLTVSNMSPEDSSIYLCSVAGLAELQETQYFGPGTRLLVL.

V usage is TRBV29-1 and J usage is TRBJ1-2; D unresolved. The CDR3 sequence is 13 residues long. Trimming stripped 0 bases from V and 4 bases from J, with 9 bases between. From germline, CDR1 is SQVTM and CDR2 ANQGSEA. The CDR3 bases are TGCAGCGTTGAAGATAGGCGGGTCTATGGCTACACCTTC. Its protein product is CSVEDRRVYGYTF.

This sequence joins TRBV6-5 and TRBJ1-6; 8 positions match TRBD1. Germline CDR1 is MNHEY and CDR2 is SVGAGI. The trim removed 3 bases at V and 13 bases at J, leaving 11 bases unmatched. This CDR3 has 15 amino acids. CDR3 bases: TGTGCCAGCAGTTATAGCTATGGACAGGGAGGGCCCCTCCACTTT. This gives the protein CASSYSYGQGGPLHF.

V is TRBV11-2 and J is TRBJ2-3, with a weak D call TRBD1 (6 bases). Trimming stripped 7 bases from V and 2 bases from J, with 16 bases between. Germline assignment: CDR1 SGHAT and CDR2 FQNNGV. The CDR3 extends over 15 amino acids. CDR3 region: CASTPRPGVTDTQYF. The CDR3 coding sequence is TGTGCCAGCACCCCCCGGCCAGGGGTCACAGATACGCAGTATTTT. Full variable domain (rest looked up from reference TRBV11-2 and TRBJ2-3): EAGVAQSPRYKIIEKRQSVAFWCNPISGHATLYWYQQILGQGPKLLIQFQNNGVVDDSQLPKDRFSAERLKGVDSTLKIQPAKLEDSAVYLCASTPRPGVTDTQYFGPGTRLTVL.

The chain combines TRBV3-1 (or the pseudogene TRBV3-2) with TRBJ2-2, with a possible D match to TRBD2 (6 bases). The CDR3 extends over 14 amino acids. Germline V gene sequence: CDR1 LGHDT, CDR2 YNNKEL (reference sequence). The V gene lost 1 base and the J gene lost 6 bases, with 9 bases spanning the gap. CDR3 in DNA: TGTGCCAGCAGCCAAGTACCGGGGGCCGGGGAGCTGTTTTTT. Protein product: CASSQVPGAGELFF.

The chain is built from TRBV28 and TRBJ1-2; D is ambiguous. Germline CDR1 reads MDHEN; CDR2 reads SYDVKM. This CDR3 comprises 15 residues. V lost 2 bases, J lost 8 bases, and 18 bases lay in between. The CDR3, as DNA: TGTGCCAGCAGTTTAAGCCAGACTAGTTGGTGGGGCTACACCTTC. It encodes CASSLSQTSWWGYTF.